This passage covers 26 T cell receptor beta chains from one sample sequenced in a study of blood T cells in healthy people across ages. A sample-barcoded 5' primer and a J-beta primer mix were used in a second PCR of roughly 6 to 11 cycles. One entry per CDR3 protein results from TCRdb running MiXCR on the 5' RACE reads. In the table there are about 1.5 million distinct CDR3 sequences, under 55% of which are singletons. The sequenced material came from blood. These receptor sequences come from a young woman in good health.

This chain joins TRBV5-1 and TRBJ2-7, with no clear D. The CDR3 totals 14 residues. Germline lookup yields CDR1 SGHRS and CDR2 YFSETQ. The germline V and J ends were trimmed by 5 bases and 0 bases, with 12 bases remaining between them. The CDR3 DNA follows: TGCGCCAGCAGACCCGACATTGCCTCCTACGAGCAGTACTTC. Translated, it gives CASRPDIASYEQYF.

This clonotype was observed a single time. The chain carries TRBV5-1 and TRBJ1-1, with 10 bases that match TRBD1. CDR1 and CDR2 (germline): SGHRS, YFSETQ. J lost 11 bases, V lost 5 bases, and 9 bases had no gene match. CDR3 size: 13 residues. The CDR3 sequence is CASSPGQGGSAFF. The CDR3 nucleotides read TGCGCCAGCAGTCCCGGACAGGGGGGTTCGGCTTTCTTT.

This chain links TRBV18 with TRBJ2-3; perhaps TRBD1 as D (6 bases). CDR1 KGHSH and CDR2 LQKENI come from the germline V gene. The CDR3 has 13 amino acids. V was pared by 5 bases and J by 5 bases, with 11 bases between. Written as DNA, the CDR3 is TGTGCCAGCTCATTCTACAGGGAAGATACGCAGTATTTT. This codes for CASSFYREDTQYF.

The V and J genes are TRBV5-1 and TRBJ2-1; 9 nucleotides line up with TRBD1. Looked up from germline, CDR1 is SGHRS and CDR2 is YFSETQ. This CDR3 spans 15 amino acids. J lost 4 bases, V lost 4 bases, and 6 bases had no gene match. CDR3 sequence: CASSQSGTGYNEQFF. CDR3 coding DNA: TGCGCCAGCAGCCAATCCGGGACAGGGTACAATGAGCAGTTCTTC. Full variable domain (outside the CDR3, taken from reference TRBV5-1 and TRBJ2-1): KAGVTQTPRYLIKTRGQQVTLSCSPISGHRSVSWYQQTPGQGLQFLFEYFSETQRNKGNFPGRFSGRQFSNSRSEMNVSTLELGDSALYLCASSQSGTGYNEQFFGPGTRLTVL.

This CDR3 reads CASSLRNTQGELFF. The CDR3 region has the DNA TGTGCCAGCAGCTTGAGGAATACTCAGGGGGAGCTGTTTTTT. J is TRBJ2-2 and V is TRBV7-9; D ambiguous. The CDR3 runs 14 residues. V lost 3 bases, J lost 8 bases, and 13 bases lay in between. CDR1 is SEHNR and CDR2 is FQNEAQ in the germline V gene (reference sequence).

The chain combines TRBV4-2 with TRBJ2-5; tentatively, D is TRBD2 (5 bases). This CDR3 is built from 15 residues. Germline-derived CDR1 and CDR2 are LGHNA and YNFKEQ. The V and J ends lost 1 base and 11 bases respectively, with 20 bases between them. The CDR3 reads CASSQAGGSLNEQYF. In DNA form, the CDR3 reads TGTGCCAGCAGCCAAGCTGGAGGCTCCCTTAATGAGCAGTACTTC.

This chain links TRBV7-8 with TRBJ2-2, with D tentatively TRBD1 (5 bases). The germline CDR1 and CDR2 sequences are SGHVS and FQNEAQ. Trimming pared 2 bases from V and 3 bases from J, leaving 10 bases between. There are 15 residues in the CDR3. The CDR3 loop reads CASSLSKGYTGELFF. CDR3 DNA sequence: TGTGCCAGCAGCTTAAGTAAGGGGTACACCGGGGAGCTGTTTTTT. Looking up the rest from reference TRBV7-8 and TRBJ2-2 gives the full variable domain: GAGVSQSPRYKVAKRGQDVALRCDPISGHVSLFWYQQALGQGPEFLTYFQNEAQLDKSGLPSDRFFAERPEGSVSTLKIQRTQQEDSAVYLCASSLSKGYTGELFFGEGSRLTVL.

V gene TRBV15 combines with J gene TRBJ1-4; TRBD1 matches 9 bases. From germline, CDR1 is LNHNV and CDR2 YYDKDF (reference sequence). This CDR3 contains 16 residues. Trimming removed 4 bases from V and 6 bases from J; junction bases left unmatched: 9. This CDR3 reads CATSTDRGFGHEKLFF. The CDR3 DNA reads TGTGCCACCAGCACGGACAGGGGATTTGGGCATGAAAAACTGTTTTTT.

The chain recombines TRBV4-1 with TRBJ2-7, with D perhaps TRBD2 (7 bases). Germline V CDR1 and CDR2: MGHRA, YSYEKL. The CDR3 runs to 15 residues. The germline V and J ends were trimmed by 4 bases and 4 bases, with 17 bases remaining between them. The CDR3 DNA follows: TGCGCCAGCAGCCCTATGGGAGGGGGTGAATACGAGCAGTACTTC. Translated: CASSPMGGGEYEQYF.

The CDR3 DNA reads TGTGCCACCAGCCTCGGGGAGCGCGAGTACACCTTC. Translating it yields CATSLGEREYTF. The chain carries TRBV24-1 and TRBJ1-2; D uncertain. The CDR3 loop spans 12 amino acids. Trimming removed 7 bases from V and 11 bases from J, with 16 bases in between. Per the germline V gene, CDR1 is KGHDR and CDR2 is SFDVKD.

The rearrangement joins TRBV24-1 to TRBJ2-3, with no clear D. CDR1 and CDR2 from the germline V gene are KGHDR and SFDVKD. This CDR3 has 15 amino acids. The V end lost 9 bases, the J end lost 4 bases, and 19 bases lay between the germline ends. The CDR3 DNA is TGTGCCACCCATCCCGGAACCGGGTTTTCAGATACGCAGTATTTT. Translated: CATHPGTGFSDTQYF.

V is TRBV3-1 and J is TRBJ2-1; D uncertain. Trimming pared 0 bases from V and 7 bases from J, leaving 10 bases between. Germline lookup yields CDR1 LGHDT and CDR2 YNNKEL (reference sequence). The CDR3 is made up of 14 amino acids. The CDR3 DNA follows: TGTGCCAGCAGCCAAGAGTTTCCGGCGAATGAGCAGTTCTTC. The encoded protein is CASSQEFPANEQFF.

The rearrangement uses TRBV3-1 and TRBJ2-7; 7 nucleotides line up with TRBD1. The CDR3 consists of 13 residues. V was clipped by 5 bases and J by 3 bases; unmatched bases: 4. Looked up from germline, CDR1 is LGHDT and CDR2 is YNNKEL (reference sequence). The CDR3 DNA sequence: TGTGCCAGCAGCAAAGGGACAGTCTACGAGCAGTACTTC. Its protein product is CASSKGTVYEQYF.

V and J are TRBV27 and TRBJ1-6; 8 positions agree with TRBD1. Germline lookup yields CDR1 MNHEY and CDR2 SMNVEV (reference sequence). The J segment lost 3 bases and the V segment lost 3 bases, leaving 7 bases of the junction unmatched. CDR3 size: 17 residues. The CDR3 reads CASSFGTGINYNSPLHF. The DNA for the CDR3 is TGTGCCAGCAGTTTCGGGACAGGAATCAACTATAATTCACCCCTCCACTTT.

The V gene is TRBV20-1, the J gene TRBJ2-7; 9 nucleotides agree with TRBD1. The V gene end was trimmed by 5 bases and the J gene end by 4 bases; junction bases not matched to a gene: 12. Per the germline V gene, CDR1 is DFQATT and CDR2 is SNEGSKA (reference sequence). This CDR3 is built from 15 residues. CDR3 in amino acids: CSAGGQGPYVYEQYF. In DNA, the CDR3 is TGCAGTGCTGGGGGACAGGGCCCCTATGTTTACGAGCAGTACTTC.

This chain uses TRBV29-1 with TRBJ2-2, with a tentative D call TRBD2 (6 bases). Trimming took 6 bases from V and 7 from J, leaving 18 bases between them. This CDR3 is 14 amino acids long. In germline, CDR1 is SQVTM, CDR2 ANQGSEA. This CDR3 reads CSVGRLGGGGELFF. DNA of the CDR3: TGCAGCGTCGGGAGACTAGGTGGGGGCGGGGAGCTGTTTTTT.

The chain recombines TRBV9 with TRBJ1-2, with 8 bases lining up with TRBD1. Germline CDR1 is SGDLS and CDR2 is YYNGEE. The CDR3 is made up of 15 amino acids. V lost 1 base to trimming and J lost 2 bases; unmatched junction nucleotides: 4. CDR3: CASSVRTGSNYGYTF. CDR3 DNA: TGTGCCAGCAGCGTAAGGACAGGGTCGAACTATGGCTACACCTTC.

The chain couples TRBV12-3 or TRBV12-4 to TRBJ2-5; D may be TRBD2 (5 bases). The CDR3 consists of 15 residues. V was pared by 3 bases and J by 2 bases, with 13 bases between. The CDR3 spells CASSFPSSGQETQYF. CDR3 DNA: TGTGCCAGCAGTTTTCCCTCCAGCGGACAAGAGACCCAGTACTTC.

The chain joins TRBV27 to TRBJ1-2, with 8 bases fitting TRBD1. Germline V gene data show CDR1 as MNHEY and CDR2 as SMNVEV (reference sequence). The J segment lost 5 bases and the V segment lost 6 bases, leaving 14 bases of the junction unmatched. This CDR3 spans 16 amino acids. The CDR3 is CASRVAGGADSYGYTF. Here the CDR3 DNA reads TGTGCCAGCAGGGTGGCAGGGGGCGCAGACTCTTATGGCTACACCTTC.

The CDR3 protein is CASSLVQGFGETQYF. The CDR3 DNA follows: TGCGCCAGCAGCTTGGTACAGGGGTTTGGTGAGACCCAGTACTTC. This chain uses TRBV5-1 with TRBJ2-5; 7 bases line up with TRBD1. Trimming cost V 0 bases and J 5 bases; bases outside gene matches: 7. Germline CDR1 is SGHRS and CDR2 is YFSETQ. CDR3 length: 15 amino acids.

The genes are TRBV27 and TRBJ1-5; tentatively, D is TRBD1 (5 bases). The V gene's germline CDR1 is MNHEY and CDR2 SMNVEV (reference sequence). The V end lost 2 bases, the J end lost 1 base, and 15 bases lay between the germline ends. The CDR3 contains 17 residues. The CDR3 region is CASSLRGLRGSNQPQHF. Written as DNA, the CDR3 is TGTGCCAGCAGTTTACGGGGCCTTCGCGGGAGCAATCAGCCCCAGCATTTT.

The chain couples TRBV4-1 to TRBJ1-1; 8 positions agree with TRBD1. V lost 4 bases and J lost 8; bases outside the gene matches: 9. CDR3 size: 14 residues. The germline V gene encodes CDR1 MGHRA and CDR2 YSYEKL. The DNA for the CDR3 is TGCGCCAGCAGCCTATCCAGGGGGCTCTTAGAAGCTTTCTTT. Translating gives CASSLSRGLLEAFF.

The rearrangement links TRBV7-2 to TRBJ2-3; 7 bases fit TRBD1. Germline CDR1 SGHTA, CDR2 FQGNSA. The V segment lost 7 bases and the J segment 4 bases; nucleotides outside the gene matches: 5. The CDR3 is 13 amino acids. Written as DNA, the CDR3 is TGTGCCAGCAACAGACAGGGCGCAGATACGCAGTATTTT. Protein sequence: CASNRQGADTQYF.

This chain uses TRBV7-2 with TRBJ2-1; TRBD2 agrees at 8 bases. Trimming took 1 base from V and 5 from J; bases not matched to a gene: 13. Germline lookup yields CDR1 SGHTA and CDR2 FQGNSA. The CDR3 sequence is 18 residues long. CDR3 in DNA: TGTGCCAGCAGCTTAGTTTATCCCGGGTCGGGGGGGAACAATGAGCAGTTCTTC. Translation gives CASSLVYPGSGGNNEQFF. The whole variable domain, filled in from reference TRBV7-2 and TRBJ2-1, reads GAGVSQSPSNKVTEKGKDVELRCDPISGHTALYWYRQSLGQGLEFLIYFQGNSAPDKSGLPSDRFSAERTGGSVSTLTIQRTQQEDSAVYLCASSLVYPGSGGNNEQFFGPGTRLTVL.

In nucleotides, the CDR3 is TGTGCCAGCAAGAGAGGGTGGGCCGGGGAGCTGTTTTTT. Protein product: CASKRGWAGELFF. The chain joins TRBV12-3 or TRBV12-4 to TRBJ2-2; D may be TRBD2 (5 bases). V lost 7 bases and J lost 6, with 12 bases in between. The CDR3 contains 13 residues.

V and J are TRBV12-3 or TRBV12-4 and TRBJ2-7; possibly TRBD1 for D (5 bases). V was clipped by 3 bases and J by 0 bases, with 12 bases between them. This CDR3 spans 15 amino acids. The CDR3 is CASSFGQSSSYEQYF. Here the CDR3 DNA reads TGTGCCAGCAGTTTTGGACAATCGAGCTCCTACGAGCAGTACTTC.